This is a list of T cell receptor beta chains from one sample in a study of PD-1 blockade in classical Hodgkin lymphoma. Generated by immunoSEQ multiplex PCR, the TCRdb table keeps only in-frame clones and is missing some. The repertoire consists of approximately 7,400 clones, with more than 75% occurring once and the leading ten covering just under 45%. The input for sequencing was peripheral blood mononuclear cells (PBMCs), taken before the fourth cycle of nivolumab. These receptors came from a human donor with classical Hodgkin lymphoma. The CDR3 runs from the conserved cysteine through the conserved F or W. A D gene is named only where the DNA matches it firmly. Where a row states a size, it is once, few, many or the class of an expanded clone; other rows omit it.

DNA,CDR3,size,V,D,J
TGTGCCAGCAAGCTGTCTAGCAATCAGCCCCAGCATTTT,CASKLSSNQPQHF,NA,TRBV2,NA,TRBJ1-5
TGTGCCAGCAGCTTAGTCTCCGGGAGGCGCTCCGGGGAGCTGTTTTTT,CASSLVSGRRSGELFF,NA,TRBV11-2,TRBD2,TRBJ2-2
TGTGCCAGCAGCCCCGGGGAGGATTACGAGCAGTACTTC,CASSPGEDYEQYF,NA,TRBV9,NA,TRBJ2-7
TGTGCCAGCTCCCTGACAGAAACCAGCACAGATACGCAGTATTTT,CASSLTETSTDTQYF,NA,TRBV18,NA,TRBJ2-3
TGTGCCAGCCAAATGGACTCGCAGCGGACCCAGTACTTC,CASQMDSQRTQYF,NA,TRBV6-9,NA,TRBJ2-5
TGTGCCAGCAGTTTCGTATACGAGCAGTACTTC,CASSFVYEQYF,NA,TRBV28,NA,TRBJ2-7
TGTGCCAGCAGCTTAGGTGGGACACGGGGCTACACCTTC,CASSLGGTRGYTF,NA,TRBV7-2,NA,TRBJ1-2
TGTGCCAGCAGTGAACTGTACGAGCAGTACTTC,CASSELYEQYF,NA,TRBV2,NA,TRBJ2-7
TGTGCCAGCAGCTTCCCGGGACTAGCGGAGGGCGAGCAGTACTTC,CASSFPGLAEGEQYF,NA,TRBV5-4,TRBD2,TRBJ2-7
TGTGCCAGCAGCCCAACGGGACAGGGGGTCGCGCAGTATTTT,CASSPTGQGVAQYF,NA,TRBV7-9,TRBD1,TRBJ2-3
TGTGCCAGCAGCCCGAGACAGGGCTACACTGAAGCTTTCTTT,CASSPRQGYTEAFF,NA,TRBV7-6,TRBD1,TRBJ1-1
TGCGCCAGCAGCTTGTGGGCATTGGGACAGAACACTGAAGCTTTCTTT,CASSLWALGQNTEAFF,NA,TRBV5-1,NA,TRBJ1-1
TGCGCCAGCAGCTTAGGTCTAAGGGGGCAGTCCTATAATTCACCCCTCCACTTT,CASSLGLRGQSYNSPLHF,once,TRBV5-1,TRBD1,TRBJ1-6
TGTGCCAGCAGTTTTTCTACAGAGAACTATGGCTACACCTTC,CASSFSTENYGYTF,NA,TRBV28,NA,TRBJ1-2
TGCGCCAGCAGCTTCGGGACAGAAAATGAAAAACTGTTTTTT,CASSFGTENEKLFF,NA,TRBV5-1,TRBD1,TRBJ1-4
TGTGCCAGCAGCCCGGGACAGTACCAAGAGACCCAGTACTTC,CASSPGQYQETQYF,NA,TRBV7-9,TRBD1,TRBJ2-5
TGTGCCAGCAGCCCCAAGTACATGGACGGCTACACCTTC,CASSPKYMDGYTF,NA,TRBV27,NA,TRBJ1-2
TGTGCCACCAGCCATCCCGGTTTGACCTACGAGCAGTACTTC,CATSHPGLTYEQYF,NA,TRBV15,NA,TRBJ2-7
TGTGCCAGCTCCCCCTGGTCGGGGGCCTACGAGCAGTACTTC,CASSPWSGAYEQYF,NA,TRBV27,NA,TRBJ2-7
TGTGCCAGCAGTGCATCTGCGACAGGGAAGTGGCAGCCCCAGCATTTT,CASSASATGKWQPQHF,NA,TRBV6-1,TRBD1,TRBJ1-5
TGTGCCAGCAGCCCCTTCGTACTGGGGACAGCGAACACTGAAGCTTTCTTT,CASSPFVLGTANTEAFF,once,TRBV28,TRBD1,TRBJ1-1
TGTGCCAGCAGTGGAACCGGGACAGGTCCGTACAATGAGCAGTTCTTC,CASSGTGTGPYNEQFF,NA,TRBV25-1,TRBD1,TRBJ2-1
TGCAGTGTCTCAATGCGGGGGCTTGCTTTCTTT,CSVSMRGLAFF,NA,TRBV20-1,NA,TRBJ1-1
TGTGCCAGCAGCCTCCGGGACCTAAGCGGAGCTTTCTTT,CASSLRDLSGAFF,NA,TRBV27,NA,TRBJ1-1
TGTGCCAGCAGTTTTGGCAGGGGGGTGGGTGCAGATACGCAGTATTTT,CASSFGRGVGADTQYF,NA,TRBV28,NA,TRBJ2-3
TGTGCCAGTATTGGCGGGGGGACAGATACGCAGTATTTT,CASIGGGTDTQYF,NA,TRBV19,TRBD2,TRBJ2-3
TGCGCCAGCAGTGAGAAGAGACTAGCCGTCGAGCAGTACTTC,CASSEKRLAVEQYF,NA,TRBV10-2,TRBD2,TRBJ2-7
TGTGCCAGCAGACAAGGGTCGCGGATGAACACTGAAGCTTTCTTT,CASRQGSRMNTEAFF,NA,TRBV6-6,NA,TRBJ1-1
TGTGCCAGCAGTTATCCAGGGCAGAACACTGAAGCTTTCTTT,CASSYPGQNTEAFF,NA,TRBV6-5,NA,TRBJ1-1
TGCGCCAGCAGTGATCCCGGGACAGGGTACGCGACAGATACGCAGTATTTT,CASSDPGTGYATDTQYF,NA,TRBV10-2,TRBD1,TRBJ2-3
TGTGCCAGCAGTTATCAGGGAAATTACTACGAGCAGTACTTC,CASSYQGNYYEQYF,NA,TRBV27,NA,TRBJ2-7
TGTGCCAGTAGTATTTCTGGCACCGGGGAGCTGTTTTTT,CASSISGTGELFF,NA,TRBV19,NA,TRBJ2-2
TGTGCCAGCAGCTTAGACGTGGGGGCCCTCACAGATACGCAGTATTTT,CASSLDVGALTDTQYF,NA,TRBV7-6,NA,TRBJ2-3
TGTGCCAGCAGCTTAGGGCAGGGGGCAGATTCACCCCTCCACTTT,CASSLGQGADSPLHF,NA,TRBV7-6,TRBD1,TRBJ1-6
TGTGCCAGCAGTTTAACGGGACAGGGGTCGGCAAAACTGTTTTTT,CASSLTGQGSAKLFF,once,TRBV27,TRBD1,TRBJ1-4
TGTGCCAGCAGCGTAGAGTTATTTGGGACAGCGAACACCGGGGAGCTGTTTTTT,CASSVELFGTANTGELFF,NA,TRBV9,TRBD1,TRBJ2-2
TGTGCCAGCAGCCCTTCACTCGGCAAACTGTTTTTT,CASSPSLGKLFF,few,TRBV7-6,NA,TRBJ1-4
TGTGCCAGCAGCTTCCCAGGGCTCTCTGGAAACACCATATATTTT,CASSFPGLSGNTIYF,few,TRBV11-2,NA,TRBJ1-3
TGTGCCAGCAGCGGGCGGACATTTCAAGACGAGCAGTTCTTC,CASSGRTFQDEQFF,NA,TRBV9,NA,TRBJ2-1
TGCGCCAGCAGTGAGTCCCTGGGGTGGGGCACTAATGAAAAACTGTTTTTT,CASSESLGWGTNEKLFF,NA,TRBV10-2,NA,TRBJ1-4
TGTGCCAGCAGCTTAGCAGGGACAGGGGGGAACGAGCAGTACTTC,CASSLAGTGGNEQYF,NA,TRBV7-9,TRBD1,TRBJ2-7
TGTGCCATCAGTGGACAGGGGGTCAACTATGGCTACACCTTC,CAISGQGVNYGYTF,few,TRBV10-3,TRBD1,TRBJ1-2
TGTGCCAGCAGCTTACGCACCGGGGAGCTGTTTTTT,CASSLRTGELFF,NA,TRBV11-3,NA,TRBJ2-2
TGTGCCAGCAGCCCTGCTTCGGGTGGGGCGAGGCGGTCAGCCGGGGAGCTGTTTTTT,CASSPASGGARRSAGELFF,once,TRBV5-5,NA,TRBJ2-2
TGTGCCATCAGTGAAGTTAGCGGGGCGGAGTATACGCAGTATTTT,CAISEVSGAEYTQYF,NA,TRBV10-3,TRBD2,TRBJ2-3
TGTGCCAGCAGTTACTCTAGGGACTACGAGCAGTACTTC,CASSYSRDYEQYF,NA,TRBV6-6,NA,TRBJ2-7